This entry is about one T cell receptor beta chain. No antigen is known for it. This record comes from a study of OX40 agonist ivuxolimab in advanced cancers. Study in general: Head and neck, renal cell, melanoma or hepatocellular carcinoma were the cancers that dose-escalation patients had. Regarding the study as a whole: Expanded peripheral T cell antigen specificity was not determined.

Trimming shortened V by 4 bases and J by 8 bases, and 12 bases separated the two germline ends. CDR3 length: 12 residues. The germline V gene encodes CDR1 SGHAT and CDR2 FQDESV (reference sequence). The repertoire was sequenced with immunoSEQ multiplex PCR; TCRdb's copy has only in-frame clones and lacks some. Here the sample spans more than 90,000 clones, about four fifths being singletons. The V and J genes are TRBV11-1 and TRBJ2-7; D may be TRBD1 (5 bases). The origin of this receptor is an adult with an advanced solid tumor such as melanoma, head and neck, liver or kidney cancer. Source: CD4+ or CD8+ T cells sorted from blood, taken in a trial of the OX40 agonist ivuxolimab. The CDR3 bases are TGTGCCAGCAGCTCCTACAGGTACCAGCAGTACTTC. Translating it yields CASSSYRYQQYF. Supplemented by reference TRBV11-1 and TRBJ2-7, the full variable domain reads EAEVAQSPRYKITEKSQAVAFWCDPISGHATLYWYRQILGQGPELLVQFQDESVVDDSQLPKDRFSAERLKGVDSTLKIQPAELGDSAMYLCASSSYRYQQYFGPGTRLTVT.